A selection of T cell receptor beta chains follows, all from one sample in a study of cytomegalovirus exposure and HLA in healthy donors. Measured with immunoSEQ multiplex PCR; TCRdb has only the in-frame clones, and not every one. Of under 200,000 clones in the sample, 68% were seen once. Material for sequencing was PBMCs. Receptor source: a man aged 50-59 years in good health and CMV-seronegative. CDR3s include the opening cysteine and the closing phenylalanine or tryptophan. The size entry is marked missing in some rows and otherwise reads once, few, many or a size class.

. | TRBV6-1 | CASSGRVPLHF
once | TRBV14 | CASSQSRPSNSPLHF
. | TRBV4-1 | CASSQGRGMGGYTF
. | TRBV7-9 | CASSLGGTGSTDTQYF
few | TRBV9 | CASSDAGTSAYEQFF
. | TRBV19 | CASSIAGSYNEQFF
. | TRBV19 | CASSIRDRETQYF
. | TRBV7-9 | CASSSGQGARQETQYF
few | TRBV11-2 | CASSLGDKMNTEAFF
. | TRBV5-6 | CASSLLNRGLNEQFF
. | TRBV19 | CASSRGGLNRDGYTF
. | TRBV18 | CASSPIKRQGWNTGELFF
. | TRBV6-5 | CASSYSGQLTDTQYF
. | TRBV5-1 | CASSLYSGLGSYEQYF
. | TRBV29-1 | CSAWAGQETQYF
. | TRBV12-5 | CASGLGQGAYEQYF
. | TRBV27 | CASSLGQGVQPQHF
many | TRBV6-1 | CASSEVRSRGNQPQHF
once | TRBV10-3 | CAISVDPGEPQHF
. | TRBV5-6 | CASSLTGRNTEAFF
few | TRBV7-9 | CASSSEGAGGYEQYF
. | TRBV7-2 | CASSLQQGTYNEQFF
. | TRBV5-1 | CASSFEGKKFQPQHF
. | TRBV4-2 | CASSQGLAGGPGSGELFF
once | TRBV6-1 | CASRSRGGDSYEQYF
. | TRBV19 | CASSIEGDGNQPQHF
few | TRBV4-1 | CASSQGDNRGVGKLFF
. | TRBV6-1 | CASRGQGAFYEQYF
. | TRBV6-5 | CASSTLQGPAFF
. | TRBV10-1 | CASSDRQGVNEQFF
few | TRBV10-1 | CATSGQLYGELFF
few | TRBV28 | CASSFSYEQYF
. | TRBV11-2 | CASSQNRGRPYEQYF
. | TRBV28 | CASRSGGQARGEQFF
few | TRBV5-1 | CASSLRLSDEQFF
. | TRBV4-1 | CASSLPGATNEKLFF
few | TRBV5-1 | CASSWTGSNEKLFF
. | TRBV6-5 | CASSYTSGNTQYF
. | TRBV27 | CASSLSFEGYPTDTQYF
. | TRBV29-1 | CSVEKGDTQYF
. | TRBV4-1 | CASSLGGGMPSGNTIYF
. | TRBV5-1 | CASSSPGTGHYEQYF
few | TRBV4-2 | CASSPDRTGGHSYNEQFF
few | TRBV25-1 | CASSEYIGVTDTQYF
few | TRBV5-1 | CASKNKRGGTDTQYF
once | TRBV2 | CASRRTNTGELFF
. | TRBV6-1 | CASSVRGGNTDTQYF
. | TRBV6-6 | CASSLAGGLIADTQYF
few | TRBV5-6 | CASSLWTGQGIEKLFF
. | TRBV9 | CASSGYTGYNEQFF
. | TRBV6-1 | CASILDRALSYGYTF
. | TRBV5-5 | CASSSQGTGNEQFF
few | TRBV19 | CASSAGQGPSLEQYF